The present T cell receptor (beta chain) was sequenced within a study of cytomegalovirus exposure and HLA in healthy donors. General observations from the study: There were reportedly fewer N-insertions in an Asian-associated ancestry cluster than the roughly 610-donor mean, in a later analysis. The authors confirmed in vitro that a few CMV-associated chains were specific for CMV antigens. While the bulk of TCR sequences proved rare, some public TCRs turned up in many donors.

This clone is a singleton in its sample. Antigen: not known. PCR employed 60 Vbeta and 13 Jbeta primers. Profiling relied on immunoSEQ multiplex PCR, and the TCRdb table lists in-frame clones only, not all of them. The table has approximately 70,000 clones, approximately 75% seen once. The germline CDR1 and CDR2 sequences are SGHRS and YFSETQ. This CDR3 spans 17 amino acids. With 0 bases clipped from V and 6 bases from J, the junction kept 8 bases outside the gene matches. The V call is TRBV5-1, the J call TRBJ1-6, with 8 bases identical to TRBD1. The sequenced sample was PBMCs. The TCR originated in a woman aged 40 to 49 in good health and CMV-seropositive. CDR3 in amino acids: CASSLDPRTGSNSPLHF. CDR3 DNA sequence: TGCGCCAGCAGCTTGGATCCAAGGACAGGGTCTAATTCACCCCTCCACTTT.